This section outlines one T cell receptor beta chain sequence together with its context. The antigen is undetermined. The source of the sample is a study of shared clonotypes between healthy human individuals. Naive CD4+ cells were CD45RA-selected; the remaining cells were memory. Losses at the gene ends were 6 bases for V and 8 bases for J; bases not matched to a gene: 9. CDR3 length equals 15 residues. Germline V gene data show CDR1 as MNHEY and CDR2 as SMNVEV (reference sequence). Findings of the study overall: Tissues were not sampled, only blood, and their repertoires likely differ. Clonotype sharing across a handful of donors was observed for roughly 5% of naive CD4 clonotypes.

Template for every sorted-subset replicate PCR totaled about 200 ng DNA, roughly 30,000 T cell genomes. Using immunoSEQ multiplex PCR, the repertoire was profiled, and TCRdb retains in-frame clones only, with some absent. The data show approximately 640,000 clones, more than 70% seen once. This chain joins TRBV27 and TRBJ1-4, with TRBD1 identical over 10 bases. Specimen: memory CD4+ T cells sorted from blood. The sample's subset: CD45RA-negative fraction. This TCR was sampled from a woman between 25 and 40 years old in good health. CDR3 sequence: CASSPGDRGWEKLFF. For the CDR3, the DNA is TGTGCCAGCAGCCCCGGGGACAGGGGATGGGAAAAACTGTTTTTT.